This is a list of T cell receptor beta chains from one sample in a study of T cell repertoires in cytomegalovirus infection. TCRdb used MiXCR to reprocess the reads, holding one entry per CDR3 protein. Of about 490,000 distinct CDR3 sequences listed, about 30% were seen once; the top ten hold 13%. The sample comprised PBMCs. Receptors originate from a human donor in good health (CMV status not recorded). Some clones in this sample may be carry-over from other donors' samples. CDR3s include the opening cysteine and the closing phenylalanine or tryptophan. The D gene is left open where the match is weak. Some rows have no size entry. The others give once, few or many, or a class for an expanded clone.

>.|.|TRBJ2-7|TRBV29-1
CSTRDARSYEQYF
TGCAGCACCCGGGACGCCCGCTCCTACGAGCAGTACTTC
>many|.|TRBJ2-6|TRBV27
CASSRAGSGANVLTF
TGTGCCAGCAGTAGAGCGGGCTCTGGGGCCAACGTCCTGACTTTC
>.|.|TRBJ1-5|TRBV6-1
CASSPNRGGQPQHF
TGTGCCAGCAGTCCCAATAGGGGTGGGCAGCCCCAGCATTTT
>many|TRBD2|TRBJ2-1|TRBV28
CASSPGLADTYNEQFF
TGTGCCAGCAGTCCCGGACTAGCGGACACCTACAATGAGCAGTTCTTC
>few|.|TRBJ2-7|TRBV6-2/TRBV6-3
CASSPPGHSYEQYF
TGTGCCAGCAGCCCCCCGGGACACTCCTACGAGCAGTACTTC
>.|.|TRBJ1-1|TRBV5-1
CASSFGLLSMNTEAFF
TGCGCCAGCAGCTTCGGACTGCTGAGTATGAACACTGAAGCTTTCTTT
>few|.|TRBJ2-1|TRBV7-9
CASSIWGQRYEQFF
TGTGCCAGCAGCATATGGGGCCAACGGTATGAGCAGTTCTTC
>.|TRBD1|TRBJ1-2|TRBV5-4
CASSSGGADRELYGYTF
TGTGCCAGCAGCTCCGGGGGTGCGGACAGGGAACTCTATGGCTACACCTTC
>.|.|TRBJ1-2|TRBV29-1
CISADPTFPYGYTF
TGCATATCGGCGGACCCCACCTTCCCCTATGGCTACACCTTC
>.|.|TRBJ2-1|TRBV7-2
CASSSLGASNEQFF
TGTGCCAGCAGTTCTCTTGGAGCAAGCAATGAGCAGTTCTTC
>.|.|TRBJ1-1|TRBV28
CASNLLNTEAFF
TGTGCCAGCAATTTGCTGAACACTGAAGCTTTCTTT
>medium-sized|.|TRBJ1-5|TRBV7-2
CASSWAVNSNQPQHF
TGTGCCAGCAGTTGGGCAGTGAATAGCAATCAGCCCCAGCATTTT
>many|TRBD2|TRBJ2-5|TRBV7-2
CASSLTSAGGETQYF
TGTGCCAGCAGCTTGACTAGCGCTGGGGGAGAGACCCAGTACTTC